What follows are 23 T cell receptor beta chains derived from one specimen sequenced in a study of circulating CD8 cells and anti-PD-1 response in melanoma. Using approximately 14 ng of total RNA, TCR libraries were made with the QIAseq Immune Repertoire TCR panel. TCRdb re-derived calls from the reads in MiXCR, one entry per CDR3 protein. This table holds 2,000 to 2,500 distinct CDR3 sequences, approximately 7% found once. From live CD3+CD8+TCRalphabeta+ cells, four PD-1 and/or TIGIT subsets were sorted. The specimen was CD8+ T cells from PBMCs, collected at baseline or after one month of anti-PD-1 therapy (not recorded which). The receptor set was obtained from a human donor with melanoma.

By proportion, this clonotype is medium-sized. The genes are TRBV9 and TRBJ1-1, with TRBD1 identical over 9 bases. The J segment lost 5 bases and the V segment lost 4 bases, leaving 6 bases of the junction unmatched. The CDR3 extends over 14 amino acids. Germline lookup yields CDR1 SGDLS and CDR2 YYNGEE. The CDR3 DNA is TGTGCCAGCAGCTCGGGACAGGGTCGGACTGAAGCTTTCTTT. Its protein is CASSSGQGRTEAFF.

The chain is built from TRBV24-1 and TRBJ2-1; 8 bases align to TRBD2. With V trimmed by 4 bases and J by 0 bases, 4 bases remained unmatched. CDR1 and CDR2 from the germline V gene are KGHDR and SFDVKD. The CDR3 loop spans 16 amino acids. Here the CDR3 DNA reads TGTGCCACCAGTGACCCGGGGGGGGGCTCCTACAATGAGCAGTTCTTC. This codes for CATSDPGGGSYNEQFF.

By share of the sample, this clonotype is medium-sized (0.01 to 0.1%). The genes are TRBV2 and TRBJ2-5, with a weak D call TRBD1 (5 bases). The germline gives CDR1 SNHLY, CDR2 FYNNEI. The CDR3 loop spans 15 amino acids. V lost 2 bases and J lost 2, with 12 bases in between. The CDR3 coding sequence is TGTGCCAGCAGTGAATCACAGGCCGAACAAGAGACCCAGTACTTC. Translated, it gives CASSESQAEQETQYF.

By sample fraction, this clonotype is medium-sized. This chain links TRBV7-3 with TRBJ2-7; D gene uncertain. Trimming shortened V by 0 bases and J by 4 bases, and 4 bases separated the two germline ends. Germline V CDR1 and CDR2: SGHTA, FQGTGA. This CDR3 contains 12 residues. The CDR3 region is CASSLTGYEQYF. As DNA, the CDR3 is TGTGCCAGCAGCTTAACAGGTTACGAGCAGTACTTC.

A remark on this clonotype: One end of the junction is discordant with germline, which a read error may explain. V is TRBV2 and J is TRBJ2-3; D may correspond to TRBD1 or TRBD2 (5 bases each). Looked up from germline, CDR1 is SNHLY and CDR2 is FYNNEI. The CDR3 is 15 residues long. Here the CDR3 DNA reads TGTGCCAGCAAGAGGGGCACGCCTCGCACAGATACGCAGTACTTT. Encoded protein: CASKRGTPRTDTQYF.

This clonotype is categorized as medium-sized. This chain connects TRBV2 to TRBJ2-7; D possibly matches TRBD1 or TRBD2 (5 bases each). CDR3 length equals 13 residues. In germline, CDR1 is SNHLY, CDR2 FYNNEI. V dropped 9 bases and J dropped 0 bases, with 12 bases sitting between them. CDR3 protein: CASGTQSSYEQYF. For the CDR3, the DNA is TGTGCCAGTGGGACCCAAAGCTCCTACGAGCAGTACTTC.

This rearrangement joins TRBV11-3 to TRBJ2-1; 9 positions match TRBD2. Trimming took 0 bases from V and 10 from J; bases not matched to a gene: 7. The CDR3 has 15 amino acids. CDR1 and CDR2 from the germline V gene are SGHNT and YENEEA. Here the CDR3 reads CASSLERGGPGEQFF. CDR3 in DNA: TGTGCCAGCAGCTTAGAGCGGGGGGGGCCAGGAGAGCAGTTCTTC.

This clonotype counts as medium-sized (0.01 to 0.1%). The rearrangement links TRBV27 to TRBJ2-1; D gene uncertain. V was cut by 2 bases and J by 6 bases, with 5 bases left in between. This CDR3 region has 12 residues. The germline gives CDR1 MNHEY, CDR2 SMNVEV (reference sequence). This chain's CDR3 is CASSLVGNEQFF. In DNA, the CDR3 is TGTGCCAGCAGTTTAGTCGGCAATGAGCAGTTCTTC.

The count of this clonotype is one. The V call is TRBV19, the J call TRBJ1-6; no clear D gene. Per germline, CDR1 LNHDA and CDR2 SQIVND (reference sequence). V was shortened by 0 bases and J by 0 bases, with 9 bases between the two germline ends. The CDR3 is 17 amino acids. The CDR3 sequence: CASSIDSQTSYNSPLHF. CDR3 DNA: TGTGCCAGTAGTATAGACAGCCAAACCTCCTATAATTCACCCCTCCACTTT. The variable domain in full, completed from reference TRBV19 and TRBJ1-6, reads DGGITQSPKYLFRKEGQNVTLSCEQNLNHDAMYWYRQDPGQGLRLIYYSQIVNDFQKGDIAEGYSVSREKKESFPLTVTSAQKNPTAFYLCASSIDSQTSYNSPLHFGNGTRLTVT.

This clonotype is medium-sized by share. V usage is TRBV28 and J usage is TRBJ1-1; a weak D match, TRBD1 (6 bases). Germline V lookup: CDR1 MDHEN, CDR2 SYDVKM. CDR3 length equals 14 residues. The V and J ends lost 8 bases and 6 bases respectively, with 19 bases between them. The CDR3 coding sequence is TGTGCCAGCGGGACATCCAAACAGTTCGCTGAAGCTTTCTTT. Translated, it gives CASGTSKQFAEAFF.

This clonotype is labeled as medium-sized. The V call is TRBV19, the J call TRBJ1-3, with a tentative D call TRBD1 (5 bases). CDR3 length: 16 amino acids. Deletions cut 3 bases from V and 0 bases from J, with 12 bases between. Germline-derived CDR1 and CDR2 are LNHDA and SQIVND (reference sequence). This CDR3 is CASSIWGGDSGNTIYF. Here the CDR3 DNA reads TGTGCCAGTAGTATTTGGGGCGGTGACTCTGGAAACACCATATATTTT.

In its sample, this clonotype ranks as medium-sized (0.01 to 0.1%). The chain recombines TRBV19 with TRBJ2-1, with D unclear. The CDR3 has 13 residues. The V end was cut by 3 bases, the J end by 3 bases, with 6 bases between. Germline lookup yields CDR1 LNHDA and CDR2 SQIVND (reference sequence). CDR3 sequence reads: CASSMAVYNEQFF. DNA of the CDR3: TGTGCCAGTAGTATGGCGGTCTACAATGAGCAGTTCTTC.

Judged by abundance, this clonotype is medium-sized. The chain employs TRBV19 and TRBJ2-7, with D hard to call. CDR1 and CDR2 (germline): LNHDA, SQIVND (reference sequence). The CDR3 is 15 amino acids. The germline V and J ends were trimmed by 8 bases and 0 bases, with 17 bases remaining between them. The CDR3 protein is CASSTADQSSYEQYF. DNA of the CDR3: TGTGCCAGTTCCACCGCTGACCAGAGCTCCTACGAGCAGTACTTC.

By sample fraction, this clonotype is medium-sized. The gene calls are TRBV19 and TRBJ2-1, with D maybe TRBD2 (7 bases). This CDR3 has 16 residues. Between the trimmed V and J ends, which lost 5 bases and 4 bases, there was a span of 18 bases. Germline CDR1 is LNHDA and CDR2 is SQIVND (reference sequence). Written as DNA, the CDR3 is TGTGCCAGTAGTGCCGTGGGGGCGGGGGTTTACAATGAGCAGTTCTTC. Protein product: CASSAVGAGVYNEQFF.

The CDR3 here is CASSLTGDEQYF. The CDR3 coding sequence is TGTGCCAGCAGTTTAACGGGGGACGAGCAGTACTTC. The chain couples TRBV28 to TRBJ2-7; perhaps TRBD2 as D (6 bases). The germline CDR1 and CDR2 sequences are MDHEN and SYDVKM. V was trimmed by 2 bases and J by 5 bases, leaving 7 bases between them. The CDR3 consists of 12 residues.

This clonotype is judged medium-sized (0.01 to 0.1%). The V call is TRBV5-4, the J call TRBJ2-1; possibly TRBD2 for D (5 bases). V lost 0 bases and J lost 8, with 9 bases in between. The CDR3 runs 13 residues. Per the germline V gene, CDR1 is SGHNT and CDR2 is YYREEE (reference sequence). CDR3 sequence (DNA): TGTGCCAGCAGCTTGGGGCCCGGGGATGAGCAGTTCTTC. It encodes CASSLGPGDEQFF.

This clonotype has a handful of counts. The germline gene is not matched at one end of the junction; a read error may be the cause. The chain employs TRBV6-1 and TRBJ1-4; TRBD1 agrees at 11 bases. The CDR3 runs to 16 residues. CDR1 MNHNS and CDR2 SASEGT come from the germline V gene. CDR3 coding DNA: TGTGCCAGCAGCGAAGTACCGGGACAGGGGGATGAAAAACTGTTTTTT. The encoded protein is CASSEVPGQGDEKLFF.

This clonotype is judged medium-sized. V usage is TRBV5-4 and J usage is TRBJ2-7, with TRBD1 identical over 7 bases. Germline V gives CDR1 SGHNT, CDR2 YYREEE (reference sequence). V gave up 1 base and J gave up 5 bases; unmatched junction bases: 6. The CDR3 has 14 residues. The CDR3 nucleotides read TGTGCCAGCAGCTTGACAGGGGCAATACACGAGCAGTACTTC. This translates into CASSLTGAIHEQYF. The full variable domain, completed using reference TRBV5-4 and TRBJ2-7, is ETGVTQSPTHLIKTRGQQVTLRCSSQSGHNTVSWYQQALGQGPQFIFQYYREEENGRGNFPPRFSGLQFPNYSSELNVNALELDDSALYLCASSLTGAIHEQYFGPGTRLTVT.

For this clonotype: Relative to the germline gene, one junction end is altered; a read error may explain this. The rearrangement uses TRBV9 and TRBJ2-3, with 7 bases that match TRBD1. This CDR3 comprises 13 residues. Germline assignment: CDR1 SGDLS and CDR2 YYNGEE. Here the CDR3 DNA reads TGCGCCAGCAGCGAGATAAGACAGGGCACGCAGTATTTT. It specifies CASSEIRQGTQYF.

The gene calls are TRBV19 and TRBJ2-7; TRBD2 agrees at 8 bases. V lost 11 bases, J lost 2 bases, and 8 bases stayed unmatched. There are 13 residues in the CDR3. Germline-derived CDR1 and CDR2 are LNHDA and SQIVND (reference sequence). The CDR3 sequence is CAVSEGLAYEQYF. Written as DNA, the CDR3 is TGTGCCGTTTCCGAGGGACTAGCCTACGAGCAGTACTTC.

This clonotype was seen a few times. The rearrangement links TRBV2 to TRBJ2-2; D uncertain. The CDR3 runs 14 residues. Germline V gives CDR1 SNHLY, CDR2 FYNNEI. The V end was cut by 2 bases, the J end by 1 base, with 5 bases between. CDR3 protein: CASSEWKNTGELFF. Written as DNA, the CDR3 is TGTGCCAGCAGTGAATGGAAGAACACCGGGGAGCTGTTTTTT.

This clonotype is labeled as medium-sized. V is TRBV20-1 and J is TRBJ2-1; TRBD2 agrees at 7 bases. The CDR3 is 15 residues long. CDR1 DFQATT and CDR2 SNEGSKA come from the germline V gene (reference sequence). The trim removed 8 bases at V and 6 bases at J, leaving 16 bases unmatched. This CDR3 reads CSPTAGTIQRNEQFF. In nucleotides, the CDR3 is TGCAGTCCCACGGCGGGGACTATCCAGCGCAATGAGCAGTTCTTC.

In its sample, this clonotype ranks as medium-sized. CDR3 loop: CASTALGGTEQFF. DNA of the CDR3: TGTGCCAGCACGGCCCTAGGGGGCACTGAGCAGTTCTTC. The rearrangement uses TRBV2 and TRBJ2-1, with 7 positions matching TRBD1. Germline V CDR1 and CDR2: SNHLY, FYNNEI. V was clipped by 7 bases and J by 9 bases; unmatched bases: 9. The CDR3 sequence is 13 residues long.